One sample yielded the 9 T cell receptor beta chains listed below, sequenced in a study of blood T cell repertoires in COVID-19. TCRdb keeps only in-frame clones here, not all; method: immunoSEQ multiplex PCR. This sample yields about 240,000 clones, of which approximately 91% are seen a single time; around 0.78% belongs to the top ten. Sequencing was carried out using peripheral blood. These receptors were obtained from a woman between 25 and 40 years old with acute or convalescent COVID-19.

The gene calls are TRBV7-2 and TRBJ1-2, with 7 bases lining up with TRBD1. Germline values: CDR1 SGHTA, CDR2 FQGNSA. The CDR3 length is 15 residues. J lost 4 bases, V lost 5 bases, and 10 bases had no gene match. The CDR3 nucleotides read TGTGCCAGCAGCGCTGCCGGGACAGCCGTCTATGGCTACACCTTC. The encoded protein is CASSAAGTAVYGYTF.

V gene TRBV7-8 combines with J gene TRBJ2-1; 7 positions match TRBD2. The CDR3 runs 16 residues. CDR1 is SGHVS and CDR2 is FQNEAQ in the germline V gene. The V and J ends lost 5 bases and 0 bases, in that order; junction bases with no gene match: 7. CDR3 amino acids: CASSGTSDSSYNEQFF. The CDR3, as DNA: TGTGCCAGCAGCGGAACTAGCGACTCCTCCTACAATGAGCAGTTCTTC.

The gene calls are TRBV5-4 and TRBJ2-5, with 9 bases lining up with TRBD1. The V and J ends lost 5 bases and 5 bases, in that order; junction bases with no gene match: 4. Germline assignment: CDR1 SGHNT and CDR2 YYREEE (reference sequence). The CDR3 extends over 13 amino acids. CDR3 residues: CASSSDRGETQYF. CDR3 sequence (DNA): TGTGCCAGCAGTTCGGACAGGGGTGAGACCCAGTACTTC.

This chain links TRBV12-3 or TRBV12-4 with TRBJ1-5, with 7 bases aligning to TRBD1. V dropped 2 bases and J dropped 7; count of bases not matched to a gene: 2. CDR3 length: 13 residues. CDR3 DNA sequence: TGTGCCAGCAGTTTATTGACAGGGCAGCCCCAGCATTTT. It yields the protein CASSLLTGQPQHF.

The V call is TRBV27, the J call TRBJ1-1; TRBD1 agrees at 11 bases. This CDR3 comprises 18 residues. The germline V gene has CDR1 MNHEY and CDR2 SMNVEV (reference sequence). After removal of 3 bases from V and 4 bases from J, the junction contained 13 bases not matched to a gene. The CDR3 protein is CASSFGTGQGAAGTEAFF. The CDR3 nucleotides read TGTGCCAGCAGTTTTGGGACAGGACAGGGGGCGGCTGGCACTGAAGCTTTCTTT.

This rearrangement joins TRBV4-2 to TRBJ2-7; TRBD1 matches at 8 bases. V shed 1 base and J 2 bases; nucleotides not matched to a gene: 4. Germline loops: CDR1 LGHNA, CDR2 YNFKEQ. This CDR3 comprises 15 residues. CDR3 region: CASSQAPGQAYEQYF. CDR3 nucleotides: TGTGCCAGCAGCCAAGCCCCGGGACAGGCCTACGAGCAGTACTTC.

This clone was detected once. V gene TRBV19 combines with J gene TRBJ2-1, with D unresolved. Trimming removed 3 bases from V and 6 bases from J, with 9 bases in between. Germline CDR1 LNHDA, CDR2 SQIVND (reference sequence). The CDR3 consists of 13 residues. CDR3 in DNA: TGTGCCAGTAGTATGGTTGGCCTCAATGAGCAGTTCTTC. This gives the protein CASSMVGLNEQFF. Combining the CDR3 with reference TRBV19 and TRBJ2-1 gives the whole variable domain DGGITQSPKYLFRKEGQNVTLSCEQNLNHDAMYWYRQDPGQGLRLIYYSQIVNDFQKGDIAEGYSVSREKKESFPLTVTSAQKNPTAFYLCASSMVGLNEQFFGPGTRLTVL.

The V gene is TRBV4-1, the J gene TRBJ1-1; D not certain. Germline V lookup: CDR1 MGHRA, CDR2 YSYEKL. The CDR3 has 15 residues. Trimming removed 3 bases at V and 3 bases at J, with 14 bases between. The CDR3 loop reads CASSHEPTGYTEAFF. The CDR3 nucleotides read TGCGCCAGCAGCCATGAACCGACGGGATACACTGAAGCTTTCTTT.

The rearrangement uses TRBV7-8 and TRBJ2-6; 9 nucleotides align to TRBD1. The CDR3 is made up of 19 amino acids. V shed 3 bases and J 4 bases; nucleotides not matched to a gene: 13. Per the germline V gene, CDR1 is SGHVS and CDR2 is FQNEAQ. DNA for the CDR3: TGTGCCAGCAGCTTTCGACCGGGACAGGGAGTCTCCGGGGCCAACGTCCTGACTTTC. Protein: CASSFRPGQGVSGANVLTF.